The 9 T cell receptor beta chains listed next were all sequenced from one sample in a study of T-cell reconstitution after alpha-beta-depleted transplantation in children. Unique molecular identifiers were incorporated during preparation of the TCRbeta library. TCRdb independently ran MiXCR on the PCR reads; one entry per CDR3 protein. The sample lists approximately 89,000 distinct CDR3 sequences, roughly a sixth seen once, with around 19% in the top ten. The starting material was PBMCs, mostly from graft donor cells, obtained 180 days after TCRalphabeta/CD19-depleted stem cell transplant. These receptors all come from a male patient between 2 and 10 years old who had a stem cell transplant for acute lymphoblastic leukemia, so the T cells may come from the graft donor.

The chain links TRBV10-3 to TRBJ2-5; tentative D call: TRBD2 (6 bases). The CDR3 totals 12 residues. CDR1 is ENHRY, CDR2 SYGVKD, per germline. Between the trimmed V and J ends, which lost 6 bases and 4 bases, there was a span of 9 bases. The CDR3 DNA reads TGTGCCATCAGGGGGACTGGAGAGACCCAGTACTTC. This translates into CAIRGTGETQYF.

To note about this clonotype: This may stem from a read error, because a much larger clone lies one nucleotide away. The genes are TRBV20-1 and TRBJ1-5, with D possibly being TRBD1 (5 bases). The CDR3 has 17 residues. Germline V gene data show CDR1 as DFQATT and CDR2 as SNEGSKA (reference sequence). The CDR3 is CCARETKTPGGGQPQHF. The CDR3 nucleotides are TGCTGTGCTAGAGAAACAAAGACGCCGGGGGGAGGTCAGCCCCAGCATTTT.

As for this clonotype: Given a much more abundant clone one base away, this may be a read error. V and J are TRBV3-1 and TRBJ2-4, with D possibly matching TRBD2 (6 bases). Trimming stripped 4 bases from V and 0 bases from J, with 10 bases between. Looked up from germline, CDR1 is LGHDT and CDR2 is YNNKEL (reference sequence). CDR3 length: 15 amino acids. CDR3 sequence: CASSPREIAKNIQYF. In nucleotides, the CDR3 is TGTGCCAGCAGCCCCCGGGAGATAGCCAAAAACATTCAGTACTTC.

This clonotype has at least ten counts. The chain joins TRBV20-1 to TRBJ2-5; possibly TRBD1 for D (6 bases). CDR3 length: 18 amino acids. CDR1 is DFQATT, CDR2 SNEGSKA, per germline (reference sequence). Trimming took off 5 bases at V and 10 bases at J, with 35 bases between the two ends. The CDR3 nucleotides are TGCAGTGCTCGGTTCTACATGACGCCAAGAGACCCATTCAGGGGCCAGTACTTC. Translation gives CSARFYMTPRDPFRGQYF.

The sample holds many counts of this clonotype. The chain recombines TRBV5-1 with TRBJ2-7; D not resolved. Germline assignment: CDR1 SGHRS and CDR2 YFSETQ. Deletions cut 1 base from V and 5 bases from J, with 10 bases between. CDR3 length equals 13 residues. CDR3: CASSLTLGHEQYF. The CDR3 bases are TGCGCCAGCAGCTTGACGCTCGGCCACGAGCAGTACTTC.

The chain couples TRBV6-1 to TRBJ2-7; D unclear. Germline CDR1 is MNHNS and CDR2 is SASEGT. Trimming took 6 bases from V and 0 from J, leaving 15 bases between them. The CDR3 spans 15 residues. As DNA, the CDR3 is TGTGCCAGCAGACCACCGGGTCCCTACTCCTACGAGCAGTACTTC. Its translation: CASRPPGPYSYEQYF.

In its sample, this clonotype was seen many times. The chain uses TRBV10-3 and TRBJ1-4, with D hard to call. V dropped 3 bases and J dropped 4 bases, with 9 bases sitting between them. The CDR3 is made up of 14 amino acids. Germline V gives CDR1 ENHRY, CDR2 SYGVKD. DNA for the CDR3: TGTGCCATCAGTGAAGGGCCCAATAATGAAAAACTGTTTTTT. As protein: CAISEGPNNEKLFF.

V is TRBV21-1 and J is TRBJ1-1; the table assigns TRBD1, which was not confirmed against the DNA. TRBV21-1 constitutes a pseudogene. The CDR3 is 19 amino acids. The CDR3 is CASSKEKGRDRLSNTEAFF. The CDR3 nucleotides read TGTGCCAGCAGCAAGGAGAAGGGCAGGGACAGACTATCGAACACTGAAGCTTTCTTT.

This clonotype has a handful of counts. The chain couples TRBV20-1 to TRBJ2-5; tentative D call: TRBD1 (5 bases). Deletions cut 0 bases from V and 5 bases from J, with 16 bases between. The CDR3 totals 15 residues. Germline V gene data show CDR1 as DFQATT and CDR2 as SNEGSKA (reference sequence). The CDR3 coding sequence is TGCAGTGCTAGAGATTGGTTACGATGGGGCGAGACCCAGTACTTC. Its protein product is CSARDWLRWGETQYF.